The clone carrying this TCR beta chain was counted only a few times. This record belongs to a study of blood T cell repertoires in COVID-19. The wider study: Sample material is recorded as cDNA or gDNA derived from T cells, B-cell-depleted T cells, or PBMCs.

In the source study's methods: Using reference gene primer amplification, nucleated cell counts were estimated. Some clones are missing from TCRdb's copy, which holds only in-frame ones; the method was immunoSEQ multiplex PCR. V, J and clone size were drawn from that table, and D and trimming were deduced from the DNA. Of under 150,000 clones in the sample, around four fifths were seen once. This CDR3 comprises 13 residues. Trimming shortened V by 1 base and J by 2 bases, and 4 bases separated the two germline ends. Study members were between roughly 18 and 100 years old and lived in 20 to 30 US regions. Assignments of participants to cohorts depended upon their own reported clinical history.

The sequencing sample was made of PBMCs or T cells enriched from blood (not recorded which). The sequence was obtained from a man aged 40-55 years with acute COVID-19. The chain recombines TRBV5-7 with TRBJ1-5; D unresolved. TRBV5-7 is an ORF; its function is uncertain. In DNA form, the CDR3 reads TGTGCCAGCAGCTTGATCTGCAATCAGCCCCAGCATTTT. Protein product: CASSLICNQPQHF.